Shown below are 28 T cell receptor beta chains from a single sample sequenced in a study of blood T cells in healthy people across ages. Alongside a J-beta primer mix, a sample-barcoded 5' primer served in a second PCR lasting roughly 6 to 11 cycles. TCRdb independently ran MiXCR on the 5' RACE reads; one entry per CDR3 protein. This table holds hundreds of thousands of distinct CDR3 sequences, more than 45% found once. Sequenced: blood. Every receptor here comes from a young man in good health.

As DNA, the CDR3 is TGTGCCAGCAACAACGGGGGGGCCGGCCCAGATACGCAGTATTTT. Encoded protein: CASNNGGAGPDTQYF. The chain recombines TRBV6-2 or TRBV6-3 with TRBJ2-3, with 8 bases aligning to TRBD2. Germline CDR1 reads MNHEY; CDR2 reads SVGEGT. This CDR3 is built from 15 residues. The V gene end was trimmed by 7 bases and the J gene end by 4 bases; junction bases not matched to a gene: 10.

The rearrangement joins TRBV7-2 to TRBJ1-2, with 7 bases identical to TRBD1. The CDR3 runs 15 residues. The germline V gene has CDR1 SGHTA and CDR2 FQGNSA. The V gene end was trimmed by 4 bases and the J gene end by 0 bases; junction bases not matched to a gene: 5. The CDR3 spells CASSYGTAANYGYTF. The CDR3 bases are TGTGCCAGCAGCTATGGGACAGCAGCTAACTATGGCTACACCTTC. Filled out from reference TRBV7-2 and TRBJ1-2, the complete variable domain reads GAGVSQSPSNKVTEKGKDVELRCDPISGHTALYWYRQSLGQGLEFLIYFQGNSAPDKSGLPSDRFSAERTGGSVSTLTIQRTQQEDSAVYLCASSYGTAANYGYTFGSGTRLTVV.

The J gene is TRBJ2-7, the V gene TRBV20-1, with 8 bases lining up with TRBD2. The germline gives CDR1 DFQATT, CDR2 SNEGSKA (reference sequence). Losses at the gene ends were 1 base for V and 5 bases for J; bases not matched to a gene: 7. The CDR3 sequence is 14 residues long. The CDR3 DNA reads as TGCAGTGCTAGAGTTGGGACTAGTCGGGACGAGCAGTACTTC. As protein: CSARVGTSRDEQYF.

This clonotype was seen a handful of times. This chain uses TRBV27 with TRBJ2-7; a weak D match, TRBD2 (5 bases). Between the trimmed V and J ends, which lost 3 bases and 3 bases, there was a span of 9 bases. CDR1 is MNHEY, CDR2 SMNVEV, per germline (reference sequence). The CDR3 totals 13 residues. The CDR3 here is CASSFKGGYEQYF. The CDR3 region has the DNA TGTGCCAGCAGTTTCAAAGGAGGCTACGAGCAGTACTTC.

This clonotype was counted a few times. The chain joins TRBV5-1 to TRBJ2-2; 11 bases line up with TRBD2. The V and J ends lost 3 bases and 4 bases, in that order; junction bases with no gene match: 5. The CDR3 sequence is 16 residues long. The germline CDR1 and CDR2 sequences are SGHRS and YFSETQ. The CDR3 spells CASSYGTSGLTGELFF. The CDR3, as DNA: TGCGCCAGCAGCTACGGGACTAGCGGACTCACCGGGGAGCTGTTTTTT.

V and J are TRBV20-1 and TRBJ2-3; 7 bases match TRBD2. Per germline, CDR1 DFQATT and CDR2 SNEGSKA (reference sequence). CDR3 length: 14 residues. The junction had 13 bases not matched to a gene; V was cut back by 6 bases and J by 7 bases. Here the CDR3 DNA reads TGCAGTGCCCCTGTTCCGGGGGGTGAGCATACGCAGTATTTT. This sequence encodes CSAPVPGGEHTQYF.

The chain links TRBV29-1 to TRBJ1-4; D not resolved. The ends were cut back, 7 bases at V and 8 bases at J, with 14 bases in the middle. The length of the CDR3 is 12 residues. The V gene's germline CDR1 is SQVTM and CDR2 ANQGSEA. The CDR3 is CSASSIEEKLFF. The CDR3 DNA reads as TGCAGCGCCTCAAGCATTGAAGAAAAACTGTTTTTT. The variable domain in full, completed from reference TRBV29-1 and TRBJ1-4, reads SAVISQKPSRDICQRGTSLTIQCQVDSQVTMMFWYRQQPGQSLTLIATANQGSEATYESGFVIDKFPISRPNLTFSTLTVSNMSPEDSSIYLCSASSIEEKLFFGSGTQLSVL.

In DNA form, the CDR3 reads TGTGCCAGCAGCGTTGAACTGGACGCCTACTCCTACGAGCAGTACTTC. This gives the protein CASSVELDAYSYEQYF. The V call is TRBV9, the J call TRBJ2-7; D is uncertain. Between the trimmed V and J ends, which lost 2 bases and 0 bases, there was a span of 15 bases. Germline CDR1 is SGDLS and CDR2 is YYNGEE. The CDR3 consists of 16 residues.

The chain has TRBV7-2 and TRBJ2-1; perhaps TRBD1 as D (5 bases). V lost 1 base, J lost 0 bases, and 16 bases lay in between. The CDR3 loop spans 18 amino acids. Germline CDR1 is SGHTA and CDR2 is FQGNSA. The CDR3 nucleotides read TGTGCCAGCAGCTTAGGGGCAACAGGACGGAGCTCCTACAATGAGCAGTTCTTC. This translates into CASSLGATGRSSYNEQFF.

This clonotype was observed a single time. A read error may produce the germline difference seen at one junction end. The chain joins TRBV20-1 to TRBJ2-5; TRBD2 might be the D (5 bases). The CDR3 has 15 residues. Germline values: CDR1 DFQATT, CDR2 SNEGSKA (reference sequence). CDR3 in DNA: TGCAGTGCTAGAGTTGGGTTGGCTAGCCCGGAGACCCAGCACTTC. It encodes CSARVGLASPETQHF.

The chain uses TRBV25-1 and TRBJ2-1; tentative D call: TRBD2 (5 bases). The CDR3 is 14 residues long. CDR1 is MGHDK and CDR2 is SYGVNS in the germline V gene. Trimming took off 9 bases at V and 7 bases at J, with 19 bases between the two ends. DNA for the CDR3: TGTGCCAGTGGAGGTCCGGGCTTGAGTAATGAGCAGTTCTTC. It yields the protein CASGGPGLSNEQFF.

CDR3 DNA: TGCGCCAGCAGGGGAGAAGAAGGGCACAAAAACATTCAGTACTTC. It specifies CASRGEEGHKNIQYF. The gene calls are TRBV4-1 and TRBJ2-4; D may be TRBD2 (5 bases). This CDR3 has 15 amino acids. V lost 6 bases, J lost 3 bases, and 15 bases lay in between. Germline values: CDR1 MGHRA, CDR2 YSYEKL.

This chain connects TRBV27 to TRBJ1-2; D ambiguous. In germline, CDR1 is MNHEY, CDR2 SMNVEV (reference sequence). The CDR3 covers 14 residues. The germline V and J ends were trimmed by 1 base and 4 bases, with 10 bases remaining between them. The CDR3 protein is CASSLYGNFYGYTF. The CDR3 DNA is TGTGCCAGCAGTTTATACGGCAACTTCTATGGCTACACCTTC.

The V gene is TRBV6-5, the J gene TRBJ1-3; TRBD1 matches at 7 bases. V gave up 4 bases and J gave up 8 bases; unmatched junction bases: 14. The CDR3 sequence is 16 residues long. The V gene's germline CDR1 is MNHEY and CDR2 SVGAGI. CDR3 bases: TGTGCCAGCAGTTCGTTCGCCGGGACAGAAACCCACACCATATATTTT. Translation: CASSSFAGTETHTIYF.

This clonotype was counted only a few times. This rearrangement joins TRBV20-1 to TRBJ1-2; D unclear. Germline CDR1 and CDR2: DFQATT and SNEGSKA (reference sequence). V lost 6 bases and J 0 bases, leaving 14 bases between the germline ends. The CDR3 loop spans 14 amino acids. CDR3 residues: CSASGLGPNYGYTF. CDR3 coding DNA: TGCAGTGCCTCCGGCCTTGGACCTAACTATGGCTACACCTTC.

This clonotype was seen a few times. V usage is TRBV14 and J usage is TRBJ1-6, with unresolved D. Germline lookup yields CDR1 SGHDN and CDR2 FVKESK. This CDR3 spans 13 amino acids. The germline V and J ends were trimmed by 0 bases and 8 bases, with 5 bases remaining between them. The CDR3 here is CASSQDWDSPLHF. The CDR3 DNA reads as TGTGCCAGCAGCCAAGACTGGGATTCACCCCTCCACTTT.

The chain links TRBV27 to TRBJ2-1; TRBD1 agrees at 9 bases. The V segment lost 2 bases and the J segment 3 bases; nucleotides outside the gene matches: 14. The CDR3 consists of 19 residues. Germline V CDR1 and CDR2: MNHEY, SMNVEV (reference sequence). In DNA form, the CDR3 reads TGTGCCAGCAGTTTACTGACCGACACAGGGGGCAACTACTACAATGAGCAGTTCTTC. This gives the protein CASSLLTDTGGNYYNEQFF.

The V gene is TRBV28, the J gene TRBJ2-4; possible D gene TRBD1, 5 bases. The length of the CDR3 is 19 residues. From germline, CDR1 is MDHEN and CDR2 SYDVKM. V lost 1 base to trimming and J lost 0 bases, with 19 bases between them. CDR3 in DNA: TGTGCCAGCAGTTTATTGTCCGGGCCAGGGCCGGTAGCCAAAAACATTCAGTACTTC. Its protein is CASSLLSGPGPVAKNIQYF.

V usage is TRBV15 and J usage is TRBJ2-5, with 7 bases that match TRBD2. Germline V gene sequence: CDR1 LNHNV, CDR2 YYDKDF (reference sequence). The CDR3 runs to 15 residues. Losses at the gene ends were 0 bases for V and 2 bases for J; bases not matched to a gene: 3. The CDR3 loop reads CATSRDRREQETQYF. In DNA, the CDR3 is TGTGCCACCAGCAGAGATCGGCGGGAGCAAGAGACCCAGTACTTC.

A single count supports this clonotype. The rearrangement joins TRBV29-1 to TRBJ2-3, with TRBD2 matching over 14 bases. The CDR3 contains 13 residues. V was clipped by 4 bases and J by 11 bases; unmatched bases: 5. Germline V gene data show CDR1 as SQVTM and CDR2 as ANQGSEA. DNA for the CDR3: TGCAGCGTTGTGGGGACTAGCGGGGGAATGCAGTATTTT. Amino acid sequence: CSVVGTSGGMQYF.

The chain combines TRBV6-6 with TRBJ2-2; D unclear. The V end lost 6 bases, the J end lost 6 bases, and 17 bases lay between the germline ends. CDR3 length: 15 residues. Germline CDR1 and CDR2: MNHNY and SVGAGI (reference sequence). The CDR3 is CASSRTHLTAGELFF. The CDR3, as DNA: TGTGCCAGCAGCCGGACCCACCTAACCGCCGGGGAGCTGTTTTTT.

V and J are TRBV20-1 and TRBJ2-4; 7 positions match TRBD1. The J call may be wrong; the DNA end is better matched by TRBJ2-7. CDR3 size: 13 residues. Germline V lookup: CDR1 DFQATT, CDR2 SNEGSKA (reference sequence). The DNA of the CDR3 is TGCAGTGCTAGAACCGGGACAGCCTACGAGCAGTACTTC. It is translated as CSARTGTAYEQYF.

This clonotype was seen ten or more times. The chain combines TRBV2 with TRBJ2-3; 9 bases line up with TRBD1. CDR3 length equals 15 residues. V lost 7 bases, J lost 1 base, and 6 bases stayed unmatched. Germline loops: CDR1 SNHLY, CDR2 FYNNEI. The CDR3 loop is CASKGTGMGTDTQYF. CDR3 nucleotide sequence: TGTGCCAGCAAAGGGACAGGGATGGGCACAGATACGCAGTATTTT.

This chain joins TRBV4-2 and TRBJ2-7; TRBD2 matches at 8 bases. Trimming removed 4 bases from V and 7 bases from J; junction bases left unmatched: 12. The CDR3 consists of 15 residues. Germline CDR1 LGHNA, CDR2 YNFKEQ. The CDR3 sequence is CASSPAGTRDNEQYF. Written as DNA, the CDR3 is TGTGCCAGCAGCCCCGCCGGGACTAGGGACAATGAGCAGTACTTC.

CDR3 sequence: CASALAASTDTQYF. The CDR3 DNA sequence: TGTGCCAGCGCTCTAGCGGCTAGCACAGATACGCAGTATTTT. The gene calls are TRBV6-6 and TRBJ2-3; 7 positions agree with TRBD2. In germline, CDR1 is MNHNY, CDR2 SVGAGI (reference sequence). Trimming at V came to 8 bases and at J to 0 bases, leaving 5 bases not matched to a gene. The CDR3 sequence is 14 residues long.

A few counts support this clonotype. V is TRBV2 and J is TRBJ1-2; possible D gene TRBD1, 5 bases. CDR3 length: 14 residues. Germline lookup yields CDR1 SNHLY and CDR2 FYNNEI. The V and J ends lost 6 bases and 7 bases respectively, with 18 bases between them. CDR3 sequence (DNA): TGTGCCAGCAGAGCCCCCCCGGCGGGGGGTGGCTACACCTTC. Its translation is CASRAPPAGGGYTF.

V usage is TRBV15 and J usage is TRBJ2-1; no clear D. CDR1 and CDR2 (germline): LNHNV, YYDKDF (reference sequence). Between the trimmed V and J ends, which lost 1 base and 0 bases, there was a span of 4 bases. CDR3 size: 14 residues. The CDR3 loop reads CATSRGDSYNEQFF. The CDR3 nucleotides are TGTGCCACCAGCAGAGGGGACTCCTACAATGAGCAGTTCTTC.

The chain couples TRBV12-3 or TRBV12-4 to TRBJ2-7; no definite D call. V lost 3 bases and J lost 1, with 7 bases in between. The CDR3 runs 13 residues. CDR3 coding DNA: TGTGCCAGCAGTTTGGACCCTTCCTACGAGCAGTACTTC. Its translation is CASSLDPSYEQYF.